This T cell receptor beta chain comes out of a study of cytomegalovirus exposure and HLA in healthy donors. PCR amplification relied on 60 Vbeta primers (plus 13 Jbeta primers). Clones were sequenced by immunoSEQ multiplex PCR, and TCRdb holds only the in-frame ones, with some missing. The sample yields about 200,000 clones, around 75% seen once. Looked up from germline, CDR1 is SGHTS and CDR2 is YDEGEE. CDR3 length: 15 amino acids. The ends were cut back, 6 bases at V and 6 bases at J, with 22 bases in the middle. General observations from the study: V- and J-gene trimming in TCR beta was tied to a missense DCLRE1C variant by an analysis performed later. Cytomegalovirus association was listed for approximately 150 TCR beta chains.

Remarks on this clone: Its specificity is not known.

This TCR came from a male donor in good health and CMV-seropositive. V and J are TRBV5-8 and TRBJ2-7; D is possibly TRBD2 (6 bases). Sequenced input: PBMCs. The CDR3 DNA reads as TGTGCCAGCATCCCGAACCTTGCGGGGTTGTCCGAGCAGTACTTC. Its protein product is CASIPNLAGLSEQYF.